These T cell receptor beta chains were read from a single sample in a study of regulatory T cells in long-lasting Graves disease. TCRdb independently ran MiXCR on the multiplex PCR reads; one entry per CDR3 protein. This sample has about 290,000 distinct CDR3 sequences; around 23% occur once, and the top ten carry roughly 56%. Sequences were derived from peripheral blood mononuclear cells (PBMCs), sampled when the disease was refractory, from a patient treated with antithyroid drugs. The receptors originated from a female donor with Graves disease. The CDR3 runs from the conserved cysteine through the conserved F or W. The D gene is left open where the match is weak. Rows give clone size only sometimes, using once, few, many, or a class for an expanded clone.

j_gene | d_gene | v_gene | abundance | CDR3nt | CDR3aa
TRBJ2-1 | - | TRBV20-1 | - | TGCAGTGCTGGGATAGCAGACTCCTACAATGAGCAGTTCTTC | CSAGIADSYNEQFF
TRBJ2-1 | TRBD2 | TRBV20-1 | - | TGCAGTGCTAGAGAAGAGGGGGGACTAGCGGGACTCCCAACCTACAATGAGCAGTTCTTC | CSAREEGGLAGLPTYNEQFF
TRBJ2-3 | - | TRBV30 | few | TGTGCCTGGAACGGAGGTTTCACAGATACGCAGTATTTT | CAWNGGFTDTQYF
TRBJ2-7 | - | TRBV28 | - | TGTGCCAGCAATACTCAGGACATCTCCTACGAGCAGTACTTC | CASNTQDISYEQYF
TRBJ2-5 | - | TRBV7-2 | once | TGCGCCAGCAGCCAAGGTGGGGGACACCAAGAGACCCAGTACTTC | CASSQGGGHQETQYF
TRBJ2-1 | - | TRBV10-3 | many | TGTGCCATCAGTGAGACGGGGACTCGAGCAGTTCGGTTCTTC | CAISETGTRAVRFF
TRBJ2-7 | TRBD1 | TRBV19 | - | TGTGCCAGTAGTATCGGACAGGGGCTCTACGAGCAGTACTTC | CASSIGQGLYEQYF
TRBJ2-7 | - | TRBV7-3 | once | TGTGCCAGCAGCCTGGCAGTTTCGGGGGAGCAGTACTTC | CASSLAVSGEQYF
TRBJ2-7 | - | TRBV6-5 | many | TGTGCCAGCAGTTACAATAGGGGCCTTCACGAGCAGTACTTC | CASSYNRGLHEQYF
TRBJ2-2 | - | TRBV29-1 | few | TGCAGCGTACTAACAGGGATGGGTAGTGCCGGGGAGCTGTTTTTT | CSVLTGMGSAGELFF
TRBJ1-3 | TRBD1 | TRBV2 | many | TGTGCCAGCAACACAGGGGCTGGTGGAAACACCATATATTTT | CASNTGAGGNTIYF
TRBJ1-1 | - | TRBV28 | many | TGTGCCAGCAGTTCGGAGAATATGAACACTGAAGCTTTCTTT | CASSSENMNTEAFF
TRBJ1-2 | - | TRBV30 | few | TGTGCCTGGAGTGTTGGCGGCTATGGCTACACCTTC | CAWSVGGYGYTF
TRBJ2-1 | TRBD1 | TRBV12-3/TRBV12-4 | - | TGTGCCAGCAGCCTGGACAGGATCTACAATGAGCAGTTCTTC | CASSLDRIYNEQFF
TRBJ1-2 | - | TRBV12-3/TRBV12-4 | many | TGTGCCAGCAGTTATGGCATCCGTGACTATGGCTACACCTTC | CASSYGIRDYGYTF
TRBJ2-7 | TRBD2 | TRBV3-1 | many | TGTGCCAGCAGCCAAGAAGCGGGGAACCCCTACGAGCAGTACTTC | CASSQEAGNPYEQYF
TRBJ1-5 | - | TRBV11-2 | few | TGTGCCAGCAGCGAGGGACCGAACCATCAGCCCCAGCATTTT | CASSEGPNHQPQHF
TRBJ2-1 | - | TRBV20-1 | - | TGCAGTGCTAGAGGTCTCGAGGGAGCTTACAATGAGCAGTTCTTC | CSARGLEGAYNEQFF
TRBJ1-4 | - | TRBV6-1 | few | TGTGCCAGCAGATCAAGGGGAGGGATAGGTGAAAAACTGTTTTTT | CASRSRGGIGEKLFF
TRBJ2-5 | TRBD1 | TRBV28 | few | TGTGCCAGCAGGCCCAGACAGGGACGACAAGAGACCCAGTACTTC | CASRPRQGRQETQYF
TRBJ1-3 | - | TRBV28 | few | TGTGCCAGCAGTTTATCGGCCGAAGGAAACACCATATATTTT | CASSLSAEGNTIYF
TRBJ1-5 | - | TRBV24-1 | many | TGTGCCACCAGTGATGAGACGGGCGATCAGCCCCAGCATTTT | CATSDETGDQPQHF
TRBJ2-4 | - | TRBV11-2 | few | TGTGCCAGCAGCTATTCGGGGAGAGGGAACATTCAGTACTTC | CASSYSGRGNIQYF
TRBJ1-2 | - | TRBV7-9 | few | TGTGCCAGCAGCTTAGGGGACATCTCCCCTGACTACACCTTC | CASSLGDISPDYTF
TRBJ1-1 | - | TRBV20-1 | once | TGCAGTGCTAGAGATTACGCGGTGAACACTGAAGCTTTCTTT | CSARDYAVNTEAFF
TRBJ1-5 | TRBD1 | TRBV28 | few | TGTGCCAGCAGTTCCGGGACAGGGGGCGGTAGCAATCAGCCCCAGCATTTT | CASSSGTGGGSNQPQHF
TRBJ1-2 | - | TRBV7-2 | few | TGTGCCAGCAGCTTCCCGGAGGGAAACTATGGCTACACCTTC | CASSFPEGNYGYTF
TRBJ2-2 | - | TRBV30 | - | TGTGCCTCCCCCACATACACCGGGGAGCTGTTTTTT | CASPTYTGELFF
TRBJ1-5 | TRBD1 | TRBV30 | - | TGTGCCTGGAGTTCCGACAGGGGGCGTAATCAGCCCCAGCATTTT | CAWSSDRGRNQPQHF
TRBJ2-5 | TRBD2 | TRBV18 | few | TGTGCCAGCTCACCGCGGCTAGCGGGAACCCAAGAGACCCAGTACTTC | CASSPRLAGTQETQYF
TRBJ2-7 | TRBD2 | TRBV28 | many | TGTGCCAGCAGTTTCGGGCGAAGCGGGGTCAGTTCCTACGAGCAGTACTTC | CASSFGRSGVSSYEQYF
TRBJ1-1 | - | TRBV20-1 | - | TGCAGTGCCCCCATCGTACGGGACGGTGAAGCTTTCTTT | CSAPIVRDGEAFF
TRBJ1-1 | - | TRBV28 | many | TGTGCCAGCATCGCAGTCCTGAACACTGAAGCTTTCTTT | CASIAVLNTEAFF
TRBJ2-5 | TRBD1 | TRBV28 | few | TGTGCCAGCAGTGAACCGGGACAGGGGCGGCCAGAGACCCAGTACTTC | CASSEPGQGRPETQYF
TRBJ2-5 | TRBD2 | TRBV5-8 | - | TGTGCCAGCAGCTTGGTGCGGACTAGCGGGAGAGGGGAGACCCAGTACTTC | CASSLVRTSGRGETQYF
TRBJ1-2 | - | TRBV30 | many | TGTGCCTGGAGTGTACGCGAGGTCCCCCGCGGGGGCACCTTC | CAWSVREVPRGGTF
TRBJ2-7 | TRBD2 | TRBV5-8 | - | TGTGCCAGCAGCCCGGGAACTAGCGGGAGGGAAGAGCAGTACTTC | CASSPGTSGREEQYF
TRBJ1-6 | - | TRBV4-3 | - | TGCGCCAGCAGCCAAGATTTGGGGTCAACCTATAATTCACCCCTCCACTTT | CASSQDLGSTYNSPLHF
TRBJ2-7 | TRBD1 | TRBV19 | - | TGTGCCAGTAGTTCCGGACAGGTGGGGAAGCAGTACTTC | CASSSGQVGKQYF
TRBJ2-1 | TRBD2 | TRBV27 | - | TGTGCCAGCAAACAGGGACTAGCATACAATGAGCAGTTCTTC | CASKQGLAYNEQFF
TRBJ2-7 | - | TRBV9 | few | TGTGCCAGCACCAGGGAACTACGCGAGCAGTACTTC | CASTRELREQYF
TRBJ2-7 | - | TRBV7-2 | - | TGCGCCGGCAGCCCCGGCCAGTGGCCCTACGAGCAGTACTTC | CAGSPGQWPYEQYF
TRBJ1-4 | - | TRBV30 | many | TGTGCCTGGACCCCCGGAGGGGCTAATGAAAAACTGTTTTTT | CAWTPGGANEKLFF
TRBJ2-7 | - | TRBV12-3/TRBV12-4 | many | TGTGCCAGCAGTGGCCGGGACACTTACGGTTCCGAGCAGTACTTC | CASSGRDTYGSEQYF
TRBJ2-3 | - | TRBV27 | few | TGTGCCAGCAGTTTGCGGGGAGATACGCAGTATTTT | CASSLRGDTQYF
TRBJ1-1 | - | TRBV7-2 | many | TGTGCCAGCAGCTCCCTCGGGGGATCTCCAATTGGAGCTTTCTTT | CASSSLGGSPIGAFF
TRBJ1-5 | - | TRBV9 | once | TGTGCCATCAGCGCCAGCACCATGAATCAGCCCCAGCATTTT | CAISASTMNQPQHF
TRBJ2-7 | TRBD2 | TRBV19 | few | TGTGCCAGTAGGCCGACTAGCGGGGCCTACGAGCAGTACTTC | CASRPTSGAYEQYF
TRBJ1-1 | - | TRBV6-9 | few | TGTGCCAGCAGTTACGTGGGGGAGGGTACTGAAGCTTTCTTT | CASSYVGEGTEAFF
TRBJ1-5 | TRBD1 | TRBV5-1 | many | TGCGCCAGCAGCTACAAAGGACAGGGGGTTAAAAGCAATCAGCCCCAGCATTTT | CASSYKGQGVKSNQPQHF
TRBJ1-1 | - | TRBV7-8 | many | TGTGCCAGCAGTTTTGGACCGAACACTGAAGCTTTCTTT | CASSFGPNTEAFF
TRBJ2-2 | - | TRBV20-1 | - | TGCAGTGCTAGAGATATGCGGTCGGGATCGAACACCGGGGAGCTGTTTTTT | CSARDMRSGSNTGELFF